What follows is one T cell receptor (beta chain) and its context. The antigen is not known. These data are taken from a study of identical twins. Whole-study results and caveats: Cord blood's abundant beta clonotypes had fewer insertions, unlike memory repertoires.

Template switching created a universal primer site, and the cDNA included unique molecular identifiers. Each CDR3 protein gets one entry after TCRdb re-called the 5' RACE reads with MiXCR. Here the sample spans 600,000 to 800,000 distinct CDR3 sequences, 20% to 25% being singletons. The germline CDR1 and CDR2 sequences are SEHNR and FQNEAQ (reference sequence). The V and J ends lost 8 bases and 5 bases respectively, with 19 bases between them. This CDR3 is built from 15 residues. The sample also formed part of further work on T cells expressing NK-cell markers. From that paper: Within the sequenced cohort of eight donors, seven exhibited HCMV seropositivity and one was seronegative. These clonotypes, the leaders elsewhere, also led the CD3+CD56-NKG2C+ fraction in several donors.

Sequencing was performed on PBMCs. This sequence joins TRBV7-9 and TRBJ2-1, with D hard to call. The clonotype originates from a woman between 18 and 29 years old in good health. The DNA for the CDR3 is TGTGCCAGCTCGGGTACCAGCCAAGAAAACAATGAGCAGTTCTTC. This encodes CASSGTSQENNEQFF.